This T cell receptor beta chain was captured by sequencing in a study of blood T cell repertoires in COVID-19. This clone was seen a single time. Libraries were prepared by immunoSEQ multiplex PCR; TCRdb keeps only in-frame clonotypes and omits some of them. The table has 100,000 to 150,000 clones, approximately 89% seen once. Input material: peripheral blood. The TCR sequence derives from an older woman with COVID-19, enrolled during active disease.

The CDR3 spells CASSGPRRAEAFF. Written as DNA, the CDR3 is TGTGCCAGCAGCGGTCCCCGGAGAGCTGAAGCTTTCTTT. The chain is built from TRBV12-3 or TRBV12-4 and TRBJ1-1; unclear D gene. V lost 6 bases to trimming and J lost 6 bases, with 14 bases between them. The CDR3 has 13 amino acids.